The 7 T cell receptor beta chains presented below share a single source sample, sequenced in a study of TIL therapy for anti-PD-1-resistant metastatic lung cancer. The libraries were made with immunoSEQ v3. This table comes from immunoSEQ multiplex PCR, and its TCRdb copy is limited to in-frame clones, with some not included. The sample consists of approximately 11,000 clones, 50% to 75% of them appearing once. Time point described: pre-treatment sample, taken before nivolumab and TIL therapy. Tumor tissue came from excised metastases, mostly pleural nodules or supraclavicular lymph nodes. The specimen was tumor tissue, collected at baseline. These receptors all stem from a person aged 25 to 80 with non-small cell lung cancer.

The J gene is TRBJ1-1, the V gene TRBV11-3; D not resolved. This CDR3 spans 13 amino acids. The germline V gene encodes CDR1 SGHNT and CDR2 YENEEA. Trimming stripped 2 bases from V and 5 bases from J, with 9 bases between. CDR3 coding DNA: TGTGCCAGCAGCTTAACTAGGGTGACTGAAGCTTTCTTT. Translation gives CASSLTRVTEAFF.

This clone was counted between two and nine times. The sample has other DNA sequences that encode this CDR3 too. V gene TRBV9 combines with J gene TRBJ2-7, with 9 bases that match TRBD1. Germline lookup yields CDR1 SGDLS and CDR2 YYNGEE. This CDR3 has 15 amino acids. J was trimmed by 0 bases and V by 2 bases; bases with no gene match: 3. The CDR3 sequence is CASSVTGQGSYEQYF. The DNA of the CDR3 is TGTGCCAGCAGCGTGACGGGACAGGGCTCCTACGAGCAGTACTTC.

CDR3 coding DNA: TGTGCCAGCAGCGGGGGGTCCGGGACGAAGGTTTCCGGGGAGCTGTTTTTT. Protein: CASSGGSGTKVSGELFF. The V call is TRBV12-1, the J call TRBJ2-2; the D segment call TRBD2 is taken from the table without a DNA check. TRBV12-1 is annotated as a pseudogene. The CDR3 is 17 residues long.

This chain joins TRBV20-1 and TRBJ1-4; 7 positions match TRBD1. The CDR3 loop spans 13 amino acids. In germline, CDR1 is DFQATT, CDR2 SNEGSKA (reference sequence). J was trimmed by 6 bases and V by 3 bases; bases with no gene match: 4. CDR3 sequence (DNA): TGCAGTGCTAGTGAGGGGGCTGATGAAAAACTGTTTTTT. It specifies CSASEGADEKLFF.

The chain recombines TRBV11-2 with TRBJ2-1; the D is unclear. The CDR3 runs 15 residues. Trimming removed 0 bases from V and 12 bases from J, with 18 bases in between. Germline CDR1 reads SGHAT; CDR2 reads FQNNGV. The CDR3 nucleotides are TGTGCCAGCAGCTTAGAAGGCGGCCGCGCGAGATTGCAGTTCTTC. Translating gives CASSLEGGRARLQFF.

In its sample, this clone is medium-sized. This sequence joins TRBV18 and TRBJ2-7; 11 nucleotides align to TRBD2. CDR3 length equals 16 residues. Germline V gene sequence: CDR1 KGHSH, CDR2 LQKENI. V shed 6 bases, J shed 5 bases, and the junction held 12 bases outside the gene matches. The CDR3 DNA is TGTGCCAGCTCCCGCCCGGGACTAGCGGACATACACGAGCAGTACTTC. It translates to CASSRPGLADIHEQYF.

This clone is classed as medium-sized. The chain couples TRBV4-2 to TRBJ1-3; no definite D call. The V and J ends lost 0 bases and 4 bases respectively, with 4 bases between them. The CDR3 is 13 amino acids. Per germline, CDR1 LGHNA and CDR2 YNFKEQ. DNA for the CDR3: TGTGCCAGCAGCCAAGATAAGGGAAACACCATATATTTT. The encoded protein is CASSQDKGNTIYF.